The T cell receptor (beta chain) described here comes from a study of blood T cell repertoires in COVID-19. About the study: Specimens from acute and convalescent COVID-19 originated in the United States, Italy and Spain. PBMCs, B-cell-depleted T cells, or T cells provided the cDNA or gDNA that made up the material.

Ages ranged from roughly 18 to 100 years, with residence in under 25 US areas. Assignment of participants to cohorts was predicated upon participant-reported clinical history. V dropped 1 base and J dropped 4 bases, with 20 bases sitting between them. Germline loops: CDR1 LGHDT, CDR2 YNNKEL (reference sequence). This CDR3 has 17 amino acids. The table came from immunoSEQ multiplex PCR; TCRdb's copy has only in-frame clones and leaves some out. The repertoire consists of around 340,000 clones, with 65% to 90% occurring once and the leading ten covering around 4.4%. The receptor was derived from a middle-aged woman with acute COVID-19. Sequencing used PBMCs or T cells enriched from blood (not recorded which). This chain uses TRBV3-1 (or the pseudogene TRBV3-2) with TRBJ2-7, with no clear D. DNA of the CDR3: TGTGCCAGCAGCCAAGCTTTATCCCTACAGAAAGGATACGAGCAGTACTTC. Encoded protein: CASSQALSLQKGYEQYF.